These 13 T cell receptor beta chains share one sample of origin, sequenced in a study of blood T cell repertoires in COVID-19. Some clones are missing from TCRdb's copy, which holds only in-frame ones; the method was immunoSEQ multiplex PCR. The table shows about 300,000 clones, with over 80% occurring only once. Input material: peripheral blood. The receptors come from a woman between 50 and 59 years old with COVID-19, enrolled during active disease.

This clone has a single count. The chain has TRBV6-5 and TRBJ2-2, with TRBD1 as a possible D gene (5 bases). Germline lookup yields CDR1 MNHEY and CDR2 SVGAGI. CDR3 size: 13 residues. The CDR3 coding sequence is TGTGTCGTCAGGGCCCTGCTCGGAGGGGAGCTGTTTTTT. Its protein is CVVRALLGGELFF.

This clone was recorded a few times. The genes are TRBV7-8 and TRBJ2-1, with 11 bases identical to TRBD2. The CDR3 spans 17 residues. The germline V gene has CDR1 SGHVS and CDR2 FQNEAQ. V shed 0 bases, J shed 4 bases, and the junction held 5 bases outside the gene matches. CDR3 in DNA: TGTGCCAGCAGCTTAGCCCCCGGGACTAGCGGATACAATGAGCAGTTCTTC. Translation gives CASSLAPGTSGYNEQFF. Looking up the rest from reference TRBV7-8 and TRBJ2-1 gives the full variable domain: GAGVSQSPRYKVAKRGQDVALRCDPISGHVSLFWYQQALGQGPEFLTYFQNEAQLDKSGLPSDRFFAERPEGSVSTLKIQRTQQEDSAVYLCASSLAPGTSGYNEQFFGPGTRLTVL.

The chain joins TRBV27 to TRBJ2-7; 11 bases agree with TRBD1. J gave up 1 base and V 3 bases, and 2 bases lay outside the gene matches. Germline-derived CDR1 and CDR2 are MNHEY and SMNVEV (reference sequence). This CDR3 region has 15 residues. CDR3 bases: TGTGCCAGCAGTTTTGGGACAGGGGGTTCCTACGAGCAGTACTTC. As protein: CASSFGTGGSYEQYF.

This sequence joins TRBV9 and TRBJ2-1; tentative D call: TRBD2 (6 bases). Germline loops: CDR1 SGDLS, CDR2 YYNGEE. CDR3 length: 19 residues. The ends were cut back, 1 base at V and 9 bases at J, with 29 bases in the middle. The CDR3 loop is CASSVLPAWGEVSGTEQFF. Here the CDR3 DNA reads TGTGCCAGCAGCGTACTCCCCGCTTGGGGGGAGGTAAGCGGCACTGAGCAGTTCTTC.

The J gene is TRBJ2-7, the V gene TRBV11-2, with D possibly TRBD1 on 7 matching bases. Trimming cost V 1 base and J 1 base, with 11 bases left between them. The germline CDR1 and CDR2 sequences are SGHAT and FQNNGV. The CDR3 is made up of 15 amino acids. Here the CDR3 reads CASSLGQGGSYEQYF. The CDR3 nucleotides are TGTGCCAGCAGCTTAGGGCAGGGGGGATCCTACGAGCAGTACTTC. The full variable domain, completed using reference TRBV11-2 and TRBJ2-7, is EAGVAQSPRYKIIEKRQSVAFWCNPISGHATLYWYQQILGQGPKLLIQFQNNGVVDDSQLPKDRFSAERLKGVDSTLKIQPAKLEDSAVYLCASSLGQGGSYEQYFGPGTRLTVT.

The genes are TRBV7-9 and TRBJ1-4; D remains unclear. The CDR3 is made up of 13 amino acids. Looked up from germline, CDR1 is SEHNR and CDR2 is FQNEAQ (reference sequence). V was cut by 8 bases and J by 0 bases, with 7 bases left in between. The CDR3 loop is CASGLATNEKLFF. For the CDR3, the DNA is TGTGCCAGCGGACTTGCAACTAATGAAAAACTGTTTTTT.

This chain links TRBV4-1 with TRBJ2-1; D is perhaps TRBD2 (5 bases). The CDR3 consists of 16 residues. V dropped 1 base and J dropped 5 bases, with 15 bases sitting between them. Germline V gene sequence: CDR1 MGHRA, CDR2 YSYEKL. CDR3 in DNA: TGCGCCAGCAGCCAAGTGGTGCCTAGCTTCGACAATGAGCAGTTCTTC. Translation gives CASSQVVPSFDNEQFF.

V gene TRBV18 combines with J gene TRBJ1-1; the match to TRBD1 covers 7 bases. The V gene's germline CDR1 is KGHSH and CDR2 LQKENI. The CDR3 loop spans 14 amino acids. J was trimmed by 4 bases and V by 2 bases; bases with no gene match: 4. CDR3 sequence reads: CASSPYRGGTEAFF. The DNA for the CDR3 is TGTGCCAGCTCACCATACAGGGGTGGCACTGAAGCTTTCTTT.

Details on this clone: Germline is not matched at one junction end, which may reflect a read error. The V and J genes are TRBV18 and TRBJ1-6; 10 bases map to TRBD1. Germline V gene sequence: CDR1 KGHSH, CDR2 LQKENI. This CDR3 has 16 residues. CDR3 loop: CASRLGQGMYNSLLHF. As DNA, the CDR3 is TGTGCCAGCCGTCTGGGACAGGGGATGTATAATTCACTCCTCCACTTT.

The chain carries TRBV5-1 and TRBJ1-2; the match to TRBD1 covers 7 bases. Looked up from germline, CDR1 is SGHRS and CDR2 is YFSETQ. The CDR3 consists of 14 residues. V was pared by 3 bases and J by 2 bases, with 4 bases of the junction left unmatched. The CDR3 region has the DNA TGCGCCAGCAGCTGGGACAGCCTAAACTATGGCTACACCTTC. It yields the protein CASSWDSLNYGYTF.

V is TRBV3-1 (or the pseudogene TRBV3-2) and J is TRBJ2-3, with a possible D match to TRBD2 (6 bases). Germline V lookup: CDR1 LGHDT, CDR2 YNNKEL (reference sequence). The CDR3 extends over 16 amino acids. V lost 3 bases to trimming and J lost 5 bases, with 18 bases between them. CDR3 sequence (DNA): TGTGCCAGCAGCCACGTCGTGGGAGGTGGGGAAGATACGCAGTATTTT. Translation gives CASSHVVGGGEDTQYF.

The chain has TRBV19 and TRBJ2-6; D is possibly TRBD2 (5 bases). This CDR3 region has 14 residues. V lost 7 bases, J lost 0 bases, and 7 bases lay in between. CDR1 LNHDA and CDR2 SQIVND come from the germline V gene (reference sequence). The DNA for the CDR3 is TGTGCCAGTAACGGGGACTCTGGGGCCAACGTCCTGACTTTC. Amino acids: CASNGDSGANVLTF.

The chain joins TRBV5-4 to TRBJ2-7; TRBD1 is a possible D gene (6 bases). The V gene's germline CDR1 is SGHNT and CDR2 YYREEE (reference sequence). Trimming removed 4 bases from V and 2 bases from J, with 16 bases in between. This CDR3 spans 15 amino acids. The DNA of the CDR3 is TGTGCCAGCAGCACCGGGACAAGGGCCCCCTACGAGCAGTACTTC. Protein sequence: CASSTGTRAPYEQYF.